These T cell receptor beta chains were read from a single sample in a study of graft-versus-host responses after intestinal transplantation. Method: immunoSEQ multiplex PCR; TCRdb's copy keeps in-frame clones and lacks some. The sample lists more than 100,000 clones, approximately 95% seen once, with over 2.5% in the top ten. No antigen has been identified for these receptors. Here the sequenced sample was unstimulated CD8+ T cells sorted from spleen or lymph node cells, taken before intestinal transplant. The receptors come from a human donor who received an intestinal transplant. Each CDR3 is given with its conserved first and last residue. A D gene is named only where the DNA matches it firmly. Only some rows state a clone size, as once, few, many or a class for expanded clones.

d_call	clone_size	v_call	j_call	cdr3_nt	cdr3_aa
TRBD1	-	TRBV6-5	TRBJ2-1	TGTGCCAGCAGTCCCGGGACAGGAGTATACAATGAGCAGTTCTTC	CASSPGTGVYNEQFF
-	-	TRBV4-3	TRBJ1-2	TGCGCCAGCAGCCCATCCTTCGGCTACGGCTACACCTTC	CASSPSFGYGYTF
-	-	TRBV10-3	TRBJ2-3	TGTGCCATCAGGGCCGGAGGGGGTTCAAGCACAGATACGCAGTATTTT	CAIRAGGGSSTDTQYF
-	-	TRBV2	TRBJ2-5	TGTGCCAGCAGTTCAGGGGGGGGGAGGGCTCAAGAGACCCAGTACTTC	CASSSGGGRAQETQYF
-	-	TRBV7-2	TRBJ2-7	TGTGCCAGCAGCCCCCCTGCAGGGGAGCAGTACTTC	CASSPPAGEQYF
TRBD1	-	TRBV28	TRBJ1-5	TGTGCCACCCTTATACAGGGGGTTTACAATCAGCCCCAGCATTTT	CATLIQGVYNQPQHF
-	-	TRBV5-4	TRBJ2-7	TGTGCCAGCAGCGGGGACCGCTACGAGCAGTACTTC	CASSGDRYEQYF
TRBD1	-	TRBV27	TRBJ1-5	TGTGCCAGCAGCCTCGGACAGGGTAGTAATCAGCCCCAGCATTTT	CASSLGQGSNQPQHF
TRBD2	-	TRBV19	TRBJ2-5	TGTGCCAGTAGTATAGCGGGCGGGAGTGGAGAGACCCAGTACTTC	CASSIAGGSGETQYF
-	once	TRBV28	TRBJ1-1	TGTGCCAGCAGTTTAGGGGGACTGCTGAACACTGAAGCTTTCTTT	CASSLGGLLNTEAFF
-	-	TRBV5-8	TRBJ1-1	TGTGCCAGCAGCTTAACGATGAACACTGAAGCTTTCTTT	CASSLTMNTEAFF
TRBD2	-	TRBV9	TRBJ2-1	TGTGCCAGCAGCGTGACTAGCGGAAACAATGAGCAGTTCTTC	CASSVTSGNNEQFF
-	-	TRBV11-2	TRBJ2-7	TGTGCCAGCAGCGGAGGTAGCGGCTCCTACGAGCAGTACTTC	CASSGGSGSYEQYF
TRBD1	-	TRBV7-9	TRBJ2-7	TGTGCCAGCAGCGACAGGGGGCTCGAGCAGTACTTC	CASSDRGLEQYF
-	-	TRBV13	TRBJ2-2	TGTGCCAGCAGCTTTTTTGGGACCGGGGAGCTGTTTTTT	CASSFFGTGELFF
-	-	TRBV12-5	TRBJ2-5	TGTGCTAGTGGTTTGGAAAGGGGTCAAGGGGAGACCCAGTACTTC	CASGLERGQGETQYF
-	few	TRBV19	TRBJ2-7	TGTGCCAGTAGTATTACAGGGACCGAGCAGTACTTC	CASSITGTEQYF
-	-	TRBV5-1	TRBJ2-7	TGCGCCAGCAGCTTGTTTGCAGGGCGAGCCTACGAGCAGTACTTC	CASSLFAGRAYEQYF
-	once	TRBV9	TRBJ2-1	TGTGCCAGCAGCGTTGACGGATACAATGAGCAGTTCTTC	CASSVDGYNEQFF
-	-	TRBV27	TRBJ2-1	TGTGCCAGCAGGCCGGGGTACAATGAGCAGTTCTTC	CASRPGYNEQFF
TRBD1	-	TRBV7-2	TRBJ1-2	TGTGCCAGCAGCCCCTCCGGGACAGGGTATTATGGCTACACCTTC	CASSPSGTGYYGYTF
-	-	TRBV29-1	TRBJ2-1	TGCAGCGTTGAGGCGAGAGGGGGTCCCTCCTACAATGAGCAGTTCTTC	CSVEARGGPSYNEQFF
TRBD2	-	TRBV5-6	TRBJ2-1	TGTGCCAGCAGCTTGGGCGGGGGAGTCGAGCAGTTCTTC	CASSLGGGVEQFF
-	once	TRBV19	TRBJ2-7	TGTGCCAGTAGTATTTTGGGGAGGTCCAACGAGCAGTACTTC	CASSILGRSNEQYF
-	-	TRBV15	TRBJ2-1	TGTGCCACCAGCAGAGATCGGGACACCCCCTCCTACAATGAGCAGTTCTTC	CATSRDRDTPSYNEQFF
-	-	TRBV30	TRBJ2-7	TGTGCCTGGAGTGAATCCTACCAGCAGTACTTC	CAWSESYQQYF
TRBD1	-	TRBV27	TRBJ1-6	TGTGCCAGCACCCAGGCGGGGACAGAAAATTCACCCCTCCACTTT	CASTQAGTENSPLHF
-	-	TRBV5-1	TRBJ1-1	TGCGCCAGCAGCTTAAGTCAATCACCCCAGAACACTGAAGCTTTCTTT	CASSLSQSPQNTEAFF
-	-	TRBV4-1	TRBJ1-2	TGCGCCAGCAGCAACGTAGTAAGACAGGAAAACTATGGCTACACCTTC	CASSNVVRQENYGYTF
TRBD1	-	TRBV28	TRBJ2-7	TGTGCCACATCGGGACAGTCCTACGAGCAGTACTTC	CATSGQSYEQYF
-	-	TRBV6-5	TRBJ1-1	TGTGCCAGCAGTTACGCCCAATGGGGCACTGAAGCTTTCTTT	CASSYAQWGTEAFF
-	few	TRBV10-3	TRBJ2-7	TGTGCCATCAGTGAGGGCACGTACGAGCAGTACTTC	CAISEGTYEQYF
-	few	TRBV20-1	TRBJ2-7	TGCAGTGCTATTCCTTTCTACGAGCAGTACTTC	CSAIPFYEQYF
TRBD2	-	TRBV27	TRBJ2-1	TGTGCCAGCACCTGGGCGGGAGCGGGCTACAATGAGCAGTTCTTC	CASTWAGAGYNEQFF
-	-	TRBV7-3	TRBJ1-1	TGTGCCAGCAGCTTACTCCCGGGAGGGAACACTGAAGCTTTCTTT	CASSLLPGGNTEAFF
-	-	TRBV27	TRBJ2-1	TGTGCCAGCAGTTTAGACCGAAGCTCCTACAATGAGCAGTTCTTC	CASSLDRSSYNEQFF
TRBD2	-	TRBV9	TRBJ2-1	TGTGCCAGCAGCTCAGGACTAGCGGGTTACAATGAGCAGTTCTTC	CASSSGLAGYNEQFF
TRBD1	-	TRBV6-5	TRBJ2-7	TGTGCCAGCAGTCCTGGACAGGGGTACGGCGAGCAGTACTTC	CASSPGQGYGEQYF
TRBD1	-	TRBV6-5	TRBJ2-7	TGTGCCAGCAGCCAGACAGGGATGGACTACGAGCAGTACTTC	CASSQTGMDYEQYF
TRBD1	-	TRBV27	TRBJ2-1	TGTGCCAGCAGTCTTTACGACAGGGGTGGGAATGAGCAGTTCTTC	CASSLYDRGGNEQFF
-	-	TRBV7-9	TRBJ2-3	TGTGCCAGCAGCCAACCGGGACAACTCACAGATACGCAGTATTTT	CASSQPGQLTDTQYF
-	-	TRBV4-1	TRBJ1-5	TGCGCCAGCAGCCAACGCCGTGGCAGCAATCAGCCCCAGCATTTT	CASSQRRGSNQPQHF
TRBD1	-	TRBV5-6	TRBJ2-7	TGTGCCAGCAGCCCGGGACAGGAGCGCTACGAGCAGTACTTC	CASSPGQERYEQYF
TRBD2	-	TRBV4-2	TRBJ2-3	TGTGCCAGCAGCCATGGGACTAGCGGGAGGGGACGTGCAGATACGCAGTATTTT	CASSHGTSGRGRADTQYF
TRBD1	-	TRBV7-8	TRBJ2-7	TGTGCCAGCAGCTTAAACGGGACAGGGGGCTTCTACGAGCAGTACTTC	CASSLNGTGGFYEQYF
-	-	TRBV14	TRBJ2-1	TGTGCCAGCAGCTTCGGGGGCAATGAGCAGTTCTTC	CASSFGGNEQFF
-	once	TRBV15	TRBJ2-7	TGTGCCACCAGCAGAGAACCCGGGGAGGCGAACGAGCAGTACTTC	CATSREPGEANEQYF
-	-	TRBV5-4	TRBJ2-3	TGTGCCAGCAGCTTGATGGAAACAGATACGCAGTATTTT	CASSLMETDTQYF
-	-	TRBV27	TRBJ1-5	TGTGCCAGCAGTTTGGATATAAATCAGCCCCAGCATTTT	CASSLDINQPQHF
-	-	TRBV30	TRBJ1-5	TGTGCCTGGAGCCACCGACAGGAAATTTTTCAGCCCCAGCATTTT	CAWSHRQEIFQPQHF
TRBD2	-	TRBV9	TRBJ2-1	TGTGCCAGCAGCGAATTTAGCGGGAGCACCAATGAGCAGTTCTTC	CASSEFSGSTNEQFF